This TCR beta chain is from a study of blood T cell repertoires in COVID-19. Study-level information: Sites across the United States, Italy and Spain contributed samples from acute and convalescent COVID-19. PBMCs, B-cell-depleted T cells, or T cells provided the cDNA or gDNA that made up the material.

Authors' processing steps: Nucleated cell number was recorded as an estimate derived from reference gene primer amplification. Profiling relied on immunoSEQ multiplex PCR, and the TCRdb table lists in-frame clones only, not all of them. For V, J and clone size, that table is used; D and trimming come from the DNA. Of about 210,000 clones in the sample, more than 85% were seen once. This TCR came from a man aged 40-55 years with acute or convalescent COVID-19. The sequenced sample was peripheral blood.

The CDR3 spells CSALAGSYEQYF. CDR3 bases: TGCAGCGCCCTGGCAGGCTCCTACGAGCAGTACTTC. This chain connects TRBV29-1 to TRBJ2-7; D unclear. V gave up 7 bases and J gave up 0 bases, with 10 bases separating them. The CDR3 spans 12 residues. Germline CDR1 reads SQVTM; CDR2 reads ANQGSEA.